The 24 T cell receptor beta chains in this list originate from one sample, sequenced in a study of spatial heterogeneity in lung cancer. General observations from the study: Expanded intratumoral alpha and beta TCR counts tracked tumor mutation counts.

TCRdb itself ran the 5' RACE reads through MiXCR, one entry per CDR3 protein. The profile covers 9,500 or so distinct CDR3 sequences, with around 12% appearing a single time and roughly a tenth taken by the ten largest. Noted time point: sample taken at primary tumor resection. These receptors' antigens are unknown. Specimen: lung tumor tissue, collected at surgery. These TCRs come from a male donor with early-stage non-small cell lung cancer.

In its sample, this clonotype is medium-sized. The library was built for alpha chains, so this beta chain is an off-target read and its size means little. The rearrangement links TRBV10-3 to TRBJ2-1; TRBD2 matches at 11 bases. Trimming took 3 bases from V and 5 from J; bases not matched to a gene: 9. Germline values: CDR1 ENHRY, CDR2 SYGVKD. The CDR3 is 17 residues long. CDR3 sequence: CAISDPLAGEGNNEQFF. The CDR3 coding sequence is TGTGCCATCAGTGACCCACTAGCGGGAGAGGGGAACAATGAGCAGTTCTTC.

There are many counts of this clonotype. This beta chain is a stray read from a library made for alpha chains; its abundance is not meaningful. The chain joins TRBV7-9 to TRBJ1-2; D is perhaps TRBD1 (6 bases). Germline V gives CDR1 SEHNR, CDR2 FQNEAQ (reference sequence). Trimming took 6 bases from V and 1 from J, leaving 27 bases between them. CDR3 size: 19 residues. Here the CDR3 reads CASSSRPAGEGVVNYGYTF. The DNA of the CDR3 is TGTGCCAGCAGTTCACGCCCGGCCGGCGAGGGGGTCGTTAACTATGGCTACACCTTC.

This clonotype counts as large. Because the library targeted alpha chains, this beta chain is an off-target read whose size means little. CDR3 bases: TGTGCCAGCAGTTCACCAGGGGCCGGCCAGACCCAGTACTTC. Translated, it gives CASSSPGAGQTQYF. V gene TRBV12-3 or TRBV12-4 combines with J gene TRBJ2-5; a weak D match, TRBD1 (6 bases). V lost 4 bases, J lost 6 bases, and 15 bases lay in between. The CDR3 is 14 amino acids.

Details on this clonotype: Found in a library prepared for alpha chains, this beta chain is an off-target read, and its abundance has little meaning. This chain uses TRBV27 with TRBJ2-7, with D tentatively TRBD1 (5 bases). The CDR3 is made up of 13 amino acids. From germline, CDR1 is MNHEY and CDR2 SMNVEV (reference sequence). Trimming stripped 6 bases from V and 2 bases from J, with 11 bases between. The DNA for the CDR3 is TGTGCCAGCAGCATGGGGCTAACCTACGAGCAGTACTTC. As protein: CASSMGLTYEQYF.

This clonotype rates as medium-sized (0.01 to 0.1%). The library was built for alpha chains, so this beta chain is an off-target read and its size means little. V and J are TRBV2 and TRBJ2-1; 14 bases are shared with TRBD2. J gave up 8 bases and V 1 base, and 10 bases lay outside the gene matches. The CDR3 is 18 residues long. Germline loops: CDR1 SNHLY, CDR2 FYNNEI. For the CDR3, the DNA is TGTGCCAGCAGTGAAGGGCGACTAGCGGGAGGGCCGAATGATGAGCAGTTCTTC. Translated: CASSEGRLAGGPNDEQFF.

This clonotype was seen more than once but under ten times. This beta chain lies outside the target of a library built for alpha chains; its clone size means little. The chain couples TRBV12-3 or TRBV12-4 to TRBJ1-2; 8 nucleotides line up with TRBD1. Trimming at V came to 6 bases and at J to 1 base, leaving 4 bases not matched to a gene. This CDR3 has 14 amino acids. The CDR3 is CASRGQGNNYGYTF. CDR3 DNA sequence: TGTGCCAGCAGAGGACAGGGCAATAACTATGGCTACACCTTC.

This clonotype was recorded many times. A read error may explain this, as a much larger clone is one base away. The library was designed around alpha chains, so this beta chain is a stray read whose abundance carries little weight. CDR3 in amino acids: CASSLDNGAGRAQYF. Written as DNA, the CDR3 is TGCGCCAGCAGCTTGGATAACGGGGCTGGGAGGGCCCAGTACTTC. The J gene is TRBJ2-5, the V gene TRBV5-1; the match to TRBD2 covers 7 bases. Losses at the gene ends were 0 bases for V and 9 bases for J; bases not matched to a gene: 11. The CDR3 has 15 residues. Germline CDR1 SGHRS, CDR2 YFSETQ. The full variable domain, in which reference TRBV5-1 and TRBJ2-5 provide the parts outside the CDR3, is KAGVTQTPRYLIKTRGQQVTLSCSPISGHRSVSWYQQTPGQGLQFLFEYFSETQRNKGNFPGRFSGRQFSNSRSEMNVSTLELGDSALYLCASSLDNGAGRAQYFGPGTRLLVL.

This clonotype appeared a few times. This may arise from a read error, as a much more abundant clone is one base away. With the library built for alpha chains, this beta chain is off target and its frequency is not meaningful. This chain connects TRBV4-2 to TRBJ2-7, with D perhaps TRBD1 (5 bases). V gave up 5 bases and J gave up 6 bases, with 14 bases separating them. Germline lookup yields CDR1 LGHNA and CDR2 YNFKEQ. This CDR3 contains 13 residues. The CDR3 bases are TGTGCCAGCAGCGCAGGGCAAAGTGTCGAGCAGTACTTC. It encodes CASSAGQSVEQYF.

This clonotype was found many times. This beta chain represents an off-target read in a library built for alpha chains; its size is of limited meaning. The gene calls are TRBV14 and TRBJ2-3; TRBD1 might be the D (6 bases). V was shortened by 1 base and J by 8 bases, with 13 bases between the two germline ends. The germline V gene encodes CDR1 SGHDN and CDR2 FVKESK. This CDR3 is built from 14 residues. CDR3 nucleotides: TGTGCCAGCAGCCAAGTGAGAGGGACACCTACGCAGTATTTT. Translated: CASSQVRGTPTQYF.

The sample holds many counts of this clonotype. This beta chain is an unintended read in a library built for alpha chains; its size means little. The chain employs TRBV6-5 and TRBJ1-1; D possibly corresponds to TRBD1 (5 bases). This CDR3 is built from 14 residues. In germline, CDR1 is MNHEY, CDR2 SVGAGI. Trimming took 2 bases from V and 0 from J, leaving 7 bases between them. The DNA for the CDR3 is TGTGCCAGCAGTTACGGGGCCATGAACACTGAAGCTTTCTTT. The encoded protein is CASSYGAMNTEAFF.

There are a few counts of this clonotype. This beta chain is an unintended read in a library built for alpha chains; its size means little. This chain uses TRBV30 with TRBJ1-5, with D unclear. The CDR3 is made up of 15 amino acids. Trimming took 0 bases from V and 6 from J, leaving 15 bases between them. Germline-derived CDR1 and CDR2 are GTSNPN and SVGIG (reference sequence). The CDR3 region has the DNA TGTGCCTGGAGTGTACGCCCCGGCGATGGTCAGCCCCAGCATTTT. This gives the protein CAWSVRPGDGQPQHF.

This clonotype was observed many times. This beta chain slipped into a library made for alpha chains as a stray read, so its size is not meaningful. V is TRBV5-1 and J is TRBJ2-7; unclear D gene. V was clipped by 3 bases and J by 9 bases, with 19 bases between them. The CDR3 length is 14 residues. CDR1 is SGHRS and CDR2 is YFSETQ in the germline V gene. DNA of the CDR3: TGCGCCAGCAGCTCGCAAGCCGGTCTAGAACGGCAGTACTTC. It codes for CASSSQAGLERQYF.

This clonotype occurred many times. This beta chain is an off-target read within a library intended for alpha chains, so its frequency means little. The chain couples TRBV6-2 or TRBV6-3 to TRBJ2-5, with a weak D call TRBD1 (6 bases). V was trimmed by 5 bases and J by 4 bases, leaving 14 bases between them. Looked up from germline, CDR1 is MNHEY and CDR2 is SVGEGT. The CDR3 is 14 amino acids. The CDR3 loop reads CASSNTDSGETQYF. In nucleotides, the CDR3 is TGTGCCAGCAGTAATACGGACAGCGGAGAGACCCAGTACTTC.

In its sample, this clonotype ranks as medium-sized (0.01 to 0.1%). This beta chain represents an off-target read in a library built for alpha chains; its size is of limited meaning. This chain connects TRBV11-2 to TRBJ2-5; D gene unclear. V lost 4 bases, J lost 4 bases, and 4 bases lay in between. This CDR3 comprises 11 residues. The germline V gene encodes CDR1 SGHAT and CDR2 FQNNGV. The CDR3 reads CASSSRETQYF. The CDR3 DNA reads as TGTGCCAGCAGCTCTCGAGAGACCCAGTACTTC.

This clonotype appeared a few times. A library prepared for alpha chains yielded this beta chain as an off-target read; its size is of little meaning. The chain is built from TRBV7-8 and TRBJ2-2; D gene uncertain. CDR3 size: 14 residues. Germline-derived CDR1 and CDR2 are SGHVS and FQNEAQ. V shed 1 base and J shed 4 bases, with 7 bases lying between them. The CDR3 is CASSLEAVTGELFF. The CDR3 DNA follows: TGTGCCAGCAGCTTAGAGGCGGTCACCGGGGAGCTGTTTTTT.

This clonotype rates as medium-sized. This beta chain is an off-target read within a library intended for alpha chains, so its frequency means little. The chain recombines TRBV9 with TRBJ2-5, with D uncertain. The CDR3 loop spans 16 amino acids. The ends were cut back, 3 bases at V and 3 bases at J, with 18 bases in the middle. Germline CDR1 and CDR2: SGDLS and YYNGEE. CDR3 coding DNA: TGTGCCAGCAGCGCCGGACCGGACCCCCTCGAAGAGACCCAGTACTTC. Translated: CASSAGPDPLEETQYF.

This clonotype has at least ten counts. This beta chain lies outside the target of a library built for alpha chains; its clone size means little. V and J are TRBV4-3 and TRBJ2-3; D gene ambiguous. Germline CDR1 and CDR2: LGHNA and YSLEER. CDR3 length: 13 residues. V was shortened by 1 base and J by 4 bases, with 6 bases between the two germline ends. CDR3 protein: CASSQAGADTQYF. CDR3 DNA: TGCGCCAGCAGCCAAGCGGGTGCAGATACGCAGTATTTT.

This clonotype occurred many times. This beta chain represents an off-target read in a library built for alpha chains; its size is of limited meaning. The chain recombines TRBV27 with TRBJ2-2; D gene uncertain. V shed 5 bases and J shed 4 bases, with 11 bases lying between them. CDR3 length: 14 amino acids. Germline lookup yields CDR1 MNHEY and CDR2 SMNVEV (reference sequence). The CDR3 coding sequence is TGTGCCAGCAGTCTCCTATTGGGCACCGGGGAGCTGTTTTTT. As protein: CASSLLLGTGELFF.

This clonotype is judged medium-sized. This beta chain is a stray read from a library made for alpha chains; its abundance is not meaningful. The chain uses TRBV18 and TRBJ1-6; the D gene is possibly TRBD1 (5 bases). This CDR3 has 17 amino acids. Trimming took 2 bases from V and 7 from J, leaving 18 bases between them. Per germline, CDR1 KGHSH and CDR2 LQKENI. Here the CDR3 reads CASSPFRAGRQNSPLHF. The DNA for the CDR3 is TGTGCCAGCTCACCATTTAGGGCAGGGCGTCAGAATTCACCCCTCCACTTT.

This clonotype is medium-sized. This beta chain came through as a stray read in a library set up for alpha chains, and its size says little. The J gene is TRBJ1-1, the V gene TRBV5-1; 7 nucleotides line up with TRBD1. Germline trimming cut 0 bases from V and 4 bases from J; bases unmatched to any gene: 6. This CDR3 comprises 15 residues. Germline loops: CDR1 SGHRS, CDR2 YFSETQ. The CDR3 DNA is TGCGCCAGCAGCTTGGATCGGAGACAGGGCACTGAAGCTTTCTTT. This encodes CASSLDRRQGTEAFF.

This clonotype was detected ten times or more. This beta chain is a stray sequence in a library constructed for alpha chains; its clone size is not meaningful. V and J are TRBV12-3 or TRBV12-4 and TRBJ1-1, with a tentative D call TRBD1 (6 bases). This CDR3 has 15 residues. V was cut by 4 bases and J by 3 bases, with 15 bases left in between. The CDR3 sequence is CASSYFLTGHTEAFF. The DNA for the CDR3 is TGTGCCAGCAGTTACTTTCTAACAGGGCACACTGAAGCTTTCTTT.

This clonotype was observed many times. This beta chain is off target for a library built for alpha chains, so its abundance means little. The rearrangement uses TRBV4-3 and TRBJ2-7, with 9 bases fitting TRBD2. The CDR3 is 18 residues long. V lost 1 base, J lost 2 bases, and 12 bases stayed unmatched. Germline V gives CDR1 LGHNA, CDR2 YSLEER. CDR3 coding DNA: TGCGCCAGCAGCCAAGTTTGGGAGGGAGCGGGAGGAACCTACGAGCAGTACTTC. Amino acids: CASSQVWEGAGGTYEQYF.

This clonotype has at least ten counts. Because the library targeted alpha chains, this beta chain is an off-target read whose size means little. CDR3 region: CSAPSLVARPLEQYF. For the CDR3, the DNA is TGCAGCGCCCCGTCTCTAGTGGCTCGCCCGTTGGAGCAGTACTTC. The chain joins TRBV29-1 to TRBJ2-7; no clear D. Trimming removed 7 bases at V and 7 bases at J, with 26 bases between. CDR3 size: 15 residues. The V gene's germline CDR1 is SQVTM and CDR2 ANQGSEA.

Details on this clonotype: This beta chain represents an off-target read in a library built for alpha chains; its size is of limited meaning. J is TRBJ2-1 and V is TRBV12-3 or TRBV12-4; 9 bases are a match to TRBD2. CDR3 length: 15 residues. V shed 1 base and J 9 bases; nucleotides not matched to a gene: 7. The CDR3 is CASSLGLAARGEQFF. The DNA for the CDR3 is TGTGCCAGCAGTTTAGGACTAGCGGCTAGGGGTGAGCAGTTCTTC.